The clone carrying this T cell receptor beta chain came up many times. The antigen is not known. The entry originates in a study of T cells after posttransplantation cyclophosphamide. Per the germline V gene, CDR1 is MNHEY and CDR2 is SMNVEV (reference sequence). With 5 bases clipped from V and 5 bases from J, the junction kept 12 bases outside the gene matches. This CDR3 is built from 17 residues. The related graft donor's blood sample was taken on the day of bone marrow donation. Sequencing was performed with immunoSEQ multiplex PCR; in TCRdb, only in-frame clones are kept and a portion is missing. The sample contains more than 20,000 clones, none occurring once; roughly 1.5% lies in the top ten. Overall study findings and caveats: Later blood repertoires were often dominated by clones from the donor CD8+ memory compartment. Recipient CMV seropositivity and CMV reactivation strongly tracked TRB clonality. Tissue-infiltrating T cells from skin or gut overlapped little with blood T cells.

Sequenced: PBMCs. The chain uses TRBV27 and TRBJ2-2; 9 bases fit TRBD1. This TCR was sampled from a man aged 45-65 years in good health, CMV-negative, and a related stem cell transplant donor. CDR3 amino acids: CASSRNLGTGNTGELFF. The CDR3 nucleotides are TGTGCCAGCAGTCGGAATCTGGGGACAGGGAATACCGGGGAGCTGTTTTTT.